This T cell receptor (beta chain) was captured in a study of T cells in Graves' hyperthyroidism and ophthalmopathy. Findings of the study overall: Blood held most thyroid clonotypes expanded above 0.001 frequency. Stable hyperthyroidism and ophthalmopathy were separated using 13 V-J signatures.

Each diagnosis was grounded in clinical symptoms, serum thyroxine and TRAb, thyroid ultrasound, and orbital computed tomography. With 4 bases clipped from V and 4 bases from J, the junction kept 7 bases outside the gene matches. Germline CDR1 and CDR2: SNHLY and FYNNEI. The length of the CDR3 is 15 residues. Amplified regions were TCR beta CDR3 sequences from RNA transcripts. An initial round of RT-PCR targeting the TCR CDR3 relied on the HTBI primer set. TCRdb analysed the multiplex PCR reads with MiXCR anew, one entry per CDR3 protein. The sample includes approximately 640,000 distinct CDR3 sequences, approximately 15% seen only once; the top ten take around 15%. This clonotype was seen at least ten times. What it binds is not known.

The sequence was obtained from a man aged 45 to 65 with Graves' hyperthyroidism. V is TRBV2 and J is TRBJ2-5, with 9 bases matching TRBD2. The specimen sequenced was blood. CDR3 nucleotides: TGTGCCAGCAGTGTCGGGCGGGAGGGCCTAGAGACCCAGTACTTC. It yields the protein CASSVGREGLETQYF. Together with reference TRBV2 and TRBJ2-5, the CDR3 gives the full variable domain: EPEVTQTPSHQVTQMGQEVILRCVPISNHLYFYWYRQILGQKVEFLVSFYNNEISEKSEIFDDQFSVERPDGSNFTLKIRSTKLEDSAMYFCASSVGREGLETQYFGPGTRLLVL.